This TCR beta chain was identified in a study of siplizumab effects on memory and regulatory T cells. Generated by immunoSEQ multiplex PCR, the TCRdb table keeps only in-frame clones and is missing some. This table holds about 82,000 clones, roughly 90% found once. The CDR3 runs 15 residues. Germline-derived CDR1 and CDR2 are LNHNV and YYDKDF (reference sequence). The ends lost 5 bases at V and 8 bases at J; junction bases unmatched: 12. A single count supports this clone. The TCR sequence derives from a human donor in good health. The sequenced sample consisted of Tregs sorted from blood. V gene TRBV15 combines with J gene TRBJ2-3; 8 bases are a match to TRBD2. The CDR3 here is CATSGGAGGVTTQYF. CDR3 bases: TGTGCCACCAGCGGTGGCGCGGGGGGCGTTACTACGCAGTATTTT.